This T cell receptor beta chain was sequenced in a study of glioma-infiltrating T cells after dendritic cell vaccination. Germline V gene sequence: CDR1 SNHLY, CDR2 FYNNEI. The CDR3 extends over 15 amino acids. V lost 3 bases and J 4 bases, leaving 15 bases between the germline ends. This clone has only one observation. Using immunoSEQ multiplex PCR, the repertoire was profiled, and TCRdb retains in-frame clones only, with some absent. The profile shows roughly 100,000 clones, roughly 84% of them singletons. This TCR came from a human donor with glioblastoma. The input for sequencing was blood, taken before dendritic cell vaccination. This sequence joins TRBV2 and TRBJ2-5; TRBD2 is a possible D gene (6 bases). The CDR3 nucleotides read TGTGCCAGCAGTGAGTATCCGGGAGACGGAGAGACCCAGTACTTC. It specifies CASSEYPGDGETQYF.